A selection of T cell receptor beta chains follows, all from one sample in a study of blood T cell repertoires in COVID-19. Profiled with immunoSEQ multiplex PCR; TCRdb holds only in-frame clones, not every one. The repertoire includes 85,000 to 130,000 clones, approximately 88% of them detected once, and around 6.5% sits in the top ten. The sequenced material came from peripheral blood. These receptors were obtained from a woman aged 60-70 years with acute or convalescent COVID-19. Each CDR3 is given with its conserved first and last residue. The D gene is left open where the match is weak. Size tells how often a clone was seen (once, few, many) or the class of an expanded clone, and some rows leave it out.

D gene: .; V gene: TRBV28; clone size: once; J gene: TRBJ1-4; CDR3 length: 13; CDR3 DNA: TGTGCCAGCACCCTGTTGGGTAGCGAAAAACTGTTTTTT; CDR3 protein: CASTLLGSEKLFF
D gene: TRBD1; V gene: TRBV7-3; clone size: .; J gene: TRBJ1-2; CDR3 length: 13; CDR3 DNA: TGTGCCAGCAGCACCCGACAGGGTTATGGCTACACCTTC; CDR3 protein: CASSTRQGYGYTF
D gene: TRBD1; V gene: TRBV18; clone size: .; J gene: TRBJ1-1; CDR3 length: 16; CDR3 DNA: TGTGCCAGCTCACCCCTCCCGTGGGACAGGGACACTGAAGCTTTCTTT; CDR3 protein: CASSPLPWDRDTEAFF
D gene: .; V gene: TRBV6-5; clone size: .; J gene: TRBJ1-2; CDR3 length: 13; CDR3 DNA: TGTGCCAGCAGGGGCCTTGGAAATCATGGCTACACCTTC; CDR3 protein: CASRGLGNHGYTF
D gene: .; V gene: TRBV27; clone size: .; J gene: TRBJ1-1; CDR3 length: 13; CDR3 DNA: TGTGCCAGCAGTTTAGGGGAGGGCACTGAAGCTTTCTTT; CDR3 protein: CASSLGEGTEAFF
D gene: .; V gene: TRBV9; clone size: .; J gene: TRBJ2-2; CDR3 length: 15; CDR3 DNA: TGTGCCAGCAGCGTAGAGACACCGAACACCGGGGAGCTGTTTTTT; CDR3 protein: CASSVETPNTGELFF
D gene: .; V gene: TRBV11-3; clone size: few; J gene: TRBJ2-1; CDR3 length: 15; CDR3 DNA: TGTGCCAGCAGCTTAGACAGGGGCAGCTACAATGAGCAGTTCTTC; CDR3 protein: CASSLDRGSYNEQFF
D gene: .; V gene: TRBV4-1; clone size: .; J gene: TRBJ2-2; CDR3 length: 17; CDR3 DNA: TGCGCCAGCAGCCAAGGCGGGCGGGATATTTTCACCGGGGAGCTGTTTTTT; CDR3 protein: CASSQGGRDIFTGELFF
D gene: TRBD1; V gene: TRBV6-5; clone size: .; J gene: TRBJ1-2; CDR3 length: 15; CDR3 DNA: TGTGCCAGCAGGGGAGCGGCAGGGGGTGACTATGGCTACACCTTC; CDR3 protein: CASRGAAGGDYGYTF
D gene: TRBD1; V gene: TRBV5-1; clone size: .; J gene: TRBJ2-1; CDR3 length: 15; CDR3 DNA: TGCGCCAGCAGCTTGGCAGGGGGCGCGCACAATGAGCAGTTCTTC; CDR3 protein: CASSLAGGAHNEQFF
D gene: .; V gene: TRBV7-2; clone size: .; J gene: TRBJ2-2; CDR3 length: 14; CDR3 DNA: TGTGCCAGCAGCTTAGAGATAGTCACCGGGGAGCTGTTTTTT; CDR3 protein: CASSLEIVTGELFF
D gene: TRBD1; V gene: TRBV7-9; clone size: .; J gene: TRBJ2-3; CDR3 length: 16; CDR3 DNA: TGTGCCAGCAGCGGCCGACCGGGACAGGGAGCAGATACGCAGTATTTT; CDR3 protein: CASSGRPGQGADTQYF
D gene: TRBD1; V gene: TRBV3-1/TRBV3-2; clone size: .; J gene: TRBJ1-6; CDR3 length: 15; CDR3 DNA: TGTGCCAGCAGTGGACAGGACTCCTATAATTCACCCCTCCACTTT; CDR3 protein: CASSGQDSYNSPLHF
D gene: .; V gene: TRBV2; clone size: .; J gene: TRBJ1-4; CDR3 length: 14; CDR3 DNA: TGTGCCAGCAGTGCGGGGTCGGAGTATGAAAAACTGTTTTTT; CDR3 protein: CASSAGSEYEKLFF
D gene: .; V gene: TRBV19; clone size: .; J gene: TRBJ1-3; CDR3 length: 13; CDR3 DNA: TGTGCCAGTGATACAGGCTCTGGAAACACCATATATTTT; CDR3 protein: CASDTGSGNTIYF
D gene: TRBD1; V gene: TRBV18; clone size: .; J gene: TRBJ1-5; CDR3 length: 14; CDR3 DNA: TGTGCCAGCTCAGCGGGACAGGGGAATCAGCCCCAGCATTTT; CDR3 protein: CASSAGQGNQPQHF
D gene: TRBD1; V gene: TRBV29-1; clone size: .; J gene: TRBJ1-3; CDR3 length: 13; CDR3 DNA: TGCAGCGTTCAGGGGGCCTCTGGAAACACCATATATTTT; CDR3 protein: CSVQGASGNTIYF
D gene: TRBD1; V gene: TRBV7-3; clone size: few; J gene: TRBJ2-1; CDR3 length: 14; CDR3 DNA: TGTGCCAGCAGCCCCTCCGGACAGGGGAATGAGCAGTTCTTC; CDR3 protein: CASSPSGQGNEQFF
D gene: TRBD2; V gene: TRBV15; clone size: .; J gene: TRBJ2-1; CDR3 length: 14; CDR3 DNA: TGTGCCACGGTTAAGGGACTAGCCAACAATGAGCAGTTCTTC; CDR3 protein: CATVKGLANNEQFF
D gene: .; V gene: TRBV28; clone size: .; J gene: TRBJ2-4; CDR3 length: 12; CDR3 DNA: TGTGCCAGCAGTTTAGGCAGGGACATTCAGTACTTC; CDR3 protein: CASSLGRDIQYF
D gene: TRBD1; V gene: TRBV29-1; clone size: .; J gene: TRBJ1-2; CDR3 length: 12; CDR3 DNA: TGCAGCGCCGAACAGGGGGCAGGTGGCTACACCTTC; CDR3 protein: CSAEQGAGGYTF
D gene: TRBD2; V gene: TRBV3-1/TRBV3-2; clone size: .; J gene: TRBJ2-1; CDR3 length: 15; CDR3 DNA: TGTGCCAGCAGCCAAGATAGCGGGAGGTACAATGAGCAGTTCTTC; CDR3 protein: CASSQDSGRYNEQFF
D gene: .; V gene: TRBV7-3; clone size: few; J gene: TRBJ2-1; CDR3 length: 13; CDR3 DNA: TGTGCCAGCAGCCCTAGCTCCTACAATGAGCAGTTCTTC; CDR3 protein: CASSPSSYNEQFF
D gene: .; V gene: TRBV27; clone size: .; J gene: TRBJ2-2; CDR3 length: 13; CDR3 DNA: TGTGCCAGCAGTCGGTTCAACACCGGGGAGCTGTTTTTT; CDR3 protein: CASSRFNTGELFF
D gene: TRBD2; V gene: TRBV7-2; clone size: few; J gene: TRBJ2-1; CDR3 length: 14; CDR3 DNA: TGTGCCAGCAGCACATTGACGGGGGGGGATGAGCAGTTCTTC; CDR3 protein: CASSTLTGGDEQFF
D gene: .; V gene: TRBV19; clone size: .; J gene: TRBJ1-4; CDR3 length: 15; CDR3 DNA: TGTGCCAGTAGTATAGGGTCCCAACTGAATGAAAAACTGTTTTTT; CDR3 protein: CASSIGSQLNEKLFF
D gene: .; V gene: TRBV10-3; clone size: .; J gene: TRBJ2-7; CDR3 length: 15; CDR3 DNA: TGTGCCATCAGTGAGTCGAGGGGGATCGTCTACGAGCAGTACTTC; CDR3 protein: CAISESRGIVYEQYF
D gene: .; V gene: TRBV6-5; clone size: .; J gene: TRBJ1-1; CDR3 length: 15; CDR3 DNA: TGTGCCAGCACCCCGAGCGCAGGGTCACTCACTGAAGCTTTCTTT; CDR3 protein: CASTPSAGSLTEAFF
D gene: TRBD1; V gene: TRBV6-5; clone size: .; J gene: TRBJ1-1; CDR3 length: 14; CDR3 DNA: TGTGCCAGCAAACCGGGACAGGGGAACACTGAAGCTTTCTTT; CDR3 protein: CASKPGQGNTEAFF
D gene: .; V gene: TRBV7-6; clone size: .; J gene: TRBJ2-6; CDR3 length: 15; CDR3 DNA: TGTGCCAGCAGCTTAGGGCAGTCTGGGGCCAACGTCCTGACTTTC; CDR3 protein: CASSLGQSGANVLTF
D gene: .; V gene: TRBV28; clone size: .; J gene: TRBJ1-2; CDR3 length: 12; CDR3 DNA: TGTGCCAGCAGTTCTTCCCTTTATGGCTACACCTTC; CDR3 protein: CASSSSLYGYTF
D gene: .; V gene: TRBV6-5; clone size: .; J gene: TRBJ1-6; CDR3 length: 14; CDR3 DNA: TGTGGAAGCAGCTATGACTCCTATAATTCACCCCTCCACTTT; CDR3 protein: CGSSYDSYNSPLHF
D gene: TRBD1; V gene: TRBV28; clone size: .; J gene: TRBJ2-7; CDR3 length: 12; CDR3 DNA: TGTGCCAGCCGCCTCGGGACAGTCGAGCAGTACTTC; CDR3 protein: CASRLGTVEQYF
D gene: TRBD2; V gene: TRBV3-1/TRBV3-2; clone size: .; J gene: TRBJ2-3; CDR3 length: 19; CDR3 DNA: TGTGCCAGCAGCCGAGAACCCACTAGCGGGAGGTGGTGGACAGATACGCAGTATTTT; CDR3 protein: CASSREPTSGRWWTDTQYF
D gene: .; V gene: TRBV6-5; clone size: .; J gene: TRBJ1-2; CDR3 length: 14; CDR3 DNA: TGTGCCAGTGTCGGTATGGCAGGGAACTATGGCTACACCTTC; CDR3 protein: CASVGMAGNYGYTF
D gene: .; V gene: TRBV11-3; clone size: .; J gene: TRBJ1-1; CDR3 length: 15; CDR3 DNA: TGTGCCAGCAGCTTAGTTGCGGGAAAGAACACTGAAGCTTTCTTT; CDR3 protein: CASSLVAGKNTEAFF
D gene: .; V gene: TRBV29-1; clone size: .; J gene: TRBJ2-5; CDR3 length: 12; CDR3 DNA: TGCAGCGTTGAAAGAGGGGGGGGGACCCAGTACTTC; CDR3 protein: CSVERGGGTQYF
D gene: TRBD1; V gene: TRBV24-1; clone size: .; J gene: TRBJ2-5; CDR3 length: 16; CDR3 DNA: TGTGCCACCAGTTACGGGACAGGAGCCATCCAAGAGACCCAGTACTTC; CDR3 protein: CATSYGTGAIQETQYF
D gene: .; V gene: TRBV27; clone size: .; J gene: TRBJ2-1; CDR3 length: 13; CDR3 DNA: TGTGCCAGCAGTCCCTCACTAGTAGTCGAGCAGTTCTTC; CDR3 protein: CASSPSLVVEQFF
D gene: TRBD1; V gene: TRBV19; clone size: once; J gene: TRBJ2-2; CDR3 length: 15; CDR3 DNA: TGTGCCTCTAAAGACAGGGGGCGCCTCACCGGGGAGCTGTTTTTT; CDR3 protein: CASKDRGRLTGELFF
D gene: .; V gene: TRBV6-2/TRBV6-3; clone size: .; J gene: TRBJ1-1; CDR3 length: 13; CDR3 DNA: TGTGCCAGCAGTTACCCCAGGAACACTGAAGCTTTCTTT; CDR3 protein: CASSYPRNTEAFF
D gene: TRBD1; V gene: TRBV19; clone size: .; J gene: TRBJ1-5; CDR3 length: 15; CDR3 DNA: TGTGCCAGTAGTTCGCCAGGACAGGGCCTCCGGCCCCAGCATTTT; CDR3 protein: CASSSPGQGLRPQHF
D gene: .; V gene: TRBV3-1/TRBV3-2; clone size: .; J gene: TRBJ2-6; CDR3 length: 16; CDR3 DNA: TGTGCCAGCAGCCAAGGGCACACCTCTGGGGCCAACGTCCTGACTTTC; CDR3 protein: CASSQGHTSGANVLTF
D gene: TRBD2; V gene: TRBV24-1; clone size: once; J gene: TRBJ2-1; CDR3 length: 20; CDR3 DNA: TGTGCCACCAGTGATTTGAATTCCGCGAGCGGGACCCGCTCCTACAATGAGCAGTTCTTC; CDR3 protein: CATSDLNSASGTRSYNEQFF
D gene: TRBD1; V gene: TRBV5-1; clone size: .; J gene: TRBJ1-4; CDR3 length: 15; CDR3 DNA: TGCGCCAGCAGCGGTGGTGGGACAGAGAATGAAAAACTGTTTTTT; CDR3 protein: CASSGGGTENEKLFF
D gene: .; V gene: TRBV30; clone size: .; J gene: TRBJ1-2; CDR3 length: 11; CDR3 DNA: TGTGCCGGAGGGGATAACTATGGCTACACCTTC; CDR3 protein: CAGGDNYGYTF
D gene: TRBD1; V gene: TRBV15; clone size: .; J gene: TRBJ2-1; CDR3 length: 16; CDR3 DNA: TGTGCCACCAGCAGAGAAGAGGGACAGGGGGGGAATGAGCAGTTCTTC; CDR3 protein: CATSREEGQGGNEQFF
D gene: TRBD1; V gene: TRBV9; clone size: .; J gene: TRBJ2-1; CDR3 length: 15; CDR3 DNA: TGTGCCAGCAGCGAGGGACAGGGGCCCTACAATGAGCAGTTCTTC; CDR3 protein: CASSEGQGPYNEQFF
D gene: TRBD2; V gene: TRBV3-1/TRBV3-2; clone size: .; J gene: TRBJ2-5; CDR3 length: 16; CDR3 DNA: TGTGCCAGCAGCCTAAAAAGCGGGAGAGCTCGAGAGACCCAGTACTTC; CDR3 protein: CASSLKSGRARETQYF
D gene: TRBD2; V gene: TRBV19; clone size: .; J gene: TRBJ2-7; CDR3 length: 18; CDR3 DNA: TGTGCCAGTAGTGAGACTAGCGGGAGGTCAAGAGCAACTTACGAGCAGTACTTC; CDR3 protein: CASSETSGRSRATYEQYF
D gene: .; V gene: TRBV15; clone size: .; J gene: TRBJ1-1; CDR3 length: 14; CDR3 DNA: TGTGCCACCAGCCAGGGCCCGAAGAACACTGAAGCTTTCTTT; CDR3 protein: CATSQGPKNTEAFF
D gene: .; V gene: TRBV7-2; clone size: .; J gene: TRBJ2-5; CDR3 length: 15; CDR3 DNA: TGTGCCAGCAGCACGGACATCCACGAGGTAGAGACCCAGTACTTC; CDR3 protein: CASSTDIHEVETQYF
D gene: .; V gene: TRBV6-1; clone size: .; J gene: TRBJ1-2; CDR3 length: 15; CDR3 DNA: TGTGCCAGCAGTGAAAGTAGGGGGTGGCCGGGAGGCTACACCTTC; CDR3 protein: CASSESRGWPGGYTF
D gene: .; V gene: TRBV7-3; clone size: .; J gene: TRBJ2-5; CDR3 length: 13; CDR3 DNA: TGTGCCAGCAGCTTAAGGCGTAGGGGGACCCAGTACTTC; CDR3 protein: CASSLRRRGTQYF
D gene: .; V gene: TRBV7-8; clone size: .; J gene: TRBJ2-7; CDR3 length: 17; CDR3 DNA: TGTGCCAGCAGCTTAAAGTTCCGGGTAGCGGACTCCTACGAGCAGTACTTC; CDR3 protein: CASSLKFRVADSYEQYF
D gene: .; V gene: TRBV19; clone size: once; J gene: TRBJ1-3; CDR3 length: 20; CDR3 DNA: TGTGCCAGTAGTATAGTCAGCCCGTTTCTCGACACCCTCTCTGGAAACACCATATATTTT; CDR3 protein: CASSIVSPFLDTLSGNTIYF